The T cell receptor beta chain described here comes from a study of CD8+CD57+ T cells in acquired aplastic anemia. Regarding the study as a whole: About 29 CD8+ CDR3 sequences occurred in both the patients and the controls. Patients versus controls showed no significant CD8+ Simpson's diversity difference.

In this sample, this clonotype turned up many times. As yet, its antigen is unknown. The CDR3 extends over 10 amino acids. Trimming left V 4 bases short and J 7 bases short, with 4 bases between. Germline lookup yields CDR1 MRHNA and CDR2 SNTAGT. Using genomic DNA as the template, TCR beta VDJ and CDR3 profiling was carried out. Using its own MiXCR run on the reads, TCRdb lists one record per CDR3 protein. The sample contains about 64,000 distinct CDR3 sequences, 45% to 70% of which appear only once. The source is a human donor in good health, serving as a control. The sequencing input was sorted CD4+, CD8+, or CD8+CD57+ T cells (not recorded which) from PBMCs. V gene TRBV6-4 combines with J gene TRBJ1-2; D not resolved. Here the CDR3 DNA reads TGTGCCAGCAGTGTTGCTGGCTACACCTTC. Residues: CASSVAGYTF.